The 11 T cell receptor beta chains below were found in one sample sequenced in a study of post-analysis software for immune sequencing data. Study-wide points: When patients were compared with controls, about 5 TRBV segments were more frequent, TRBV5-6, TRBV5-1 and TRBV20-1 among them.

Unique molecular identifiers tagged the TCR beta cDNA libraries. TCRdb redid the calling of the PCR reads with MiXCR, one entry per CDR3 protein. The sample includes some 190,000 distinct CDR3 sequences, 25% to 30% of them seen just once. No cognate antigen is known for these TCRs. The sample consisted of blood. All receptors come from a girl aged 2-17 years with multiple sclerosis.

About this clonotype: Given a much more abundant clone one base away, this may be a read error. The genes are TRBV20-1 and TRBJ2-1; 11 bases match TRBD2. In germline, CDR1 is DFQATT, CDR2 SNEGSKA (reference sequence). V shed 3 bases and J 13 bases; nucleotides not matched to a gene: 20. CDR3 length: 17 residues. CDR3 nucleotides: TGCAGTGCTAGTTTGGGACTAGCGGAGCGCGTCGGGGAGACCCAGTTCTTC. Residues: CSASLGLAERVGETQFF.

The chain couples TRBV5-1 to TRBJ2-7; D ambiguous. From germline, CDR1 is SGHRS and CDR2 YFSETQ. The V gene lost 5 bases and the J gene lost 10 bases, with 13 bases spanning the gap. This CDR3 has 11 residues. CDR3 in amino acids: CASRGDGTQYF. CDR3 sequence (DNA): TGCGCCAGCAGGGGCGACGGCACACAGTACTTC.

The chain combines TRBV20-1 with TRBJ1-1; TRBD1 agrees at 7 bases. V lost 6 bases and J lost 1; bases outside the gene matches: 11. The germline V gene has CDR1 DFQATT and CDR2 SNEGSKA (reference sequence). This CDR3 has 15 amino acids. CDR3 region: CSATKAGTANTEAFF. The CDR3, as DNA: TGCAGTGCAACGAAAGCCGGGACAGCGAACACTGAAGCTTTCTTT.

V is TRBV28 and J is TRBJ2-3, with 9 bases lining up with TRBD2. The CDR3 totals 17 residues. Germline V gene lookup returns CDR1 MDHEN and CDR2 SYDVKM. After removal of 3 bases from V and 2 bases from J, the junction contained 9 bases not matched to a gene. The CDR3 loop reads CASSFQAGGEVTDTQYF. In DNA form, the CDR3 reads TGTGCCAGCAGTTTCCAAGCGGGGGGTGAAGTCACAGATACGCAGTATTTT.

As for this clonotype: A much larger clone lies a single base off, so this may be a read error. CDR3 nucleotides: TGTGCCAGCCAGGGGGGGAGAACAGATGCGCAGTATTTT. This sequence encodes CASQGGRTDAQYF. The J gene is TRBJ2-3, the V gene TRBV7-8; D may be TRBD1 or TRBD2 (7 bases each). Germline V gene data show CDR1 as SGHVS and CDR2 as FQNEAQ. The CDR3 is made up of 13 amino acids. The full variable domain, in which reference TRBV7-8 and TRBJ2-3 provide the parts outside the CDR3, is GAGVSQSPRYKVAKRGQDVALRCDPISGHVSLFWYQQALGQGPEFLTYFQNEAQLDKSGLPSDRFFAERPEGSVSTLKIQRTQQEDSAVYLCASQGGRTDAQYFGPGTRLTVL.

The chain has TRBV12-3 or TRBV12-4 and TRBJ1-5, with 9 bases lining up with TRBD1. CDR3 size: 15 residues. The V and J ends lost 4 bases and 6 bases, in that order; junction bases with no gene match: 7. The CDR3 protein is CASSWDREAGQPQHF. Here the CDR3 DNA reads TGTGCCAGCAGTTGGGACAGGGAGGCCGGTCAGCCCCAGCATTTT.

Notes on this clonotype: This clone may be a read error of a much larger clone one base away. The V and J genes are TRBV5-1 and TRBJ2-7; TRBD2 matches 10 bases. This CDR3 comprises 16 residues. Germline-derived CDR1 and CDR2 are SGHRS and YFSETQ. V was pared by 4 bases and J by 7 bases, with 14 bases of the junction left unmatched. CDR3 sequence reads: CASSGPSGSAYNEQYF. The CDR3 coding sequence is TGCGCCAGCAGCGGACCTAGCGGGAGTGCCTACAATGAGCAGTACTTC.

For this clonotype: Given a much more abundant clone one base away, this may be a read error. The gene calls are TRBV5-1 and TRBJ2-3, with no clear D. This CDR3 comprises 15 residues. Germline loops: CDR1 SGHRS, CDR2 YFSETQ. The CDR3 loop reads CASSLYSALTDTRYF. CDR3 nucleotide sequence: TGCGCCAGCAGCTTGTACAGCGCCCTCACAGATACGCGGTATTTT.

This clonotype was recorded many times. The chain recombines TRBV4-1 with TRBJ2-1; D is possibly TRBD2 (6 bases). Germline CDR1 reads MGHRA; CDR2 reads YSYEKL. This CDR3 is built from 15 residues. The V end was cut by 4 bases, the J end by 8 bases, with 18 bases between. The CDR3 loop reads CASSPARLDPDEQFF. In DNA, the CDR3 is TGCGCCAGCAGCCCCGCCCGACTAGATCCGGATGAGCAGTTCTTC.

This clonotype came up a few times. The J gene is TRBJ2-3, the V gene TRBV29-1; maybe TRBD2 (5 bases). The V gene lost 4 bases and the J gene lost 3 bases, with 8 bases spanning the gap. The CDR3 totals 12 residues. CDR1 and CDR2 (germline): SQVTM, ANQGSEA. CDR3 DNA sequence: TGCAGCGTTGCACGGGGAACAGATACGCAGTATTTT. This codes for CSVARGTDTQYF.

The CDR3 loop reads CASSRDSLNTEAFF. The CDR3 region has the DNA TGTGCCAGCAGCCGGGACAGCCTGAACACTGAAGCTTTCTTT. The V call is TRBV6-5, the J call TRBJ1-1, with 7 bases that match TRBD1. The germline gives CDR1 MNHEY, CDR2 SVGAGI. CDR3 length: 14 amino acids. Trimming cost V 6 bases and J 0 bases; bases outside gene matches: 4.